The TCR beta chain under discussion was sequenced for a study of blood T cell repertoires in COVID-19. In the study overall: Samples came from the United States, Italy and Spain, spanning acute and convalescent COVID-19.

Some clones are missing from TCRdb's copy, which holds only in-frame ones; the method was immunoSEQ multiplex PCR. The data show 210,000 or so clones, with roughly 85% seen just once and approximately 5% held by the top ten. Recruits, aged roughly 18 to 89 years, lived in some 25 US areas. Trimming took 1 base from V and 3 from J; bases not matched to a gene: 5. The CDR3 is 16 residues long. Germline CDR1 is KGHSH and CDR2 is LQKENI. The rearrangement links TRBV18 to TRBJ2-2; 7 bases are shared with TRBD1. The sample taken for sequencing was PBMCs or T cells enriched from blood (not recorded which). This TCR derives from a woman aged 50 to 60 who had been exposed to COVID-19. CDR3 sequence: CASSPLRDRHTGELFF. The CDR3 DNA reads as TGTGCCAGCTCACCACTCAGGGACAGACACACCGGGGAGCTGTTTTTT. Full variable domain (rest looked up from reference TRBV18 and TRBJ2-2): NAGVMQNPRHLVRRRGQEARLRCSPMKGHSHVYWYRQLPEEGLKFMVYLQKENIIDESGMPKERFSAEFPKEGPSILRIQQVVRGDSAAYFCASSPLRDRHTGELFFGEGSRLTVL.